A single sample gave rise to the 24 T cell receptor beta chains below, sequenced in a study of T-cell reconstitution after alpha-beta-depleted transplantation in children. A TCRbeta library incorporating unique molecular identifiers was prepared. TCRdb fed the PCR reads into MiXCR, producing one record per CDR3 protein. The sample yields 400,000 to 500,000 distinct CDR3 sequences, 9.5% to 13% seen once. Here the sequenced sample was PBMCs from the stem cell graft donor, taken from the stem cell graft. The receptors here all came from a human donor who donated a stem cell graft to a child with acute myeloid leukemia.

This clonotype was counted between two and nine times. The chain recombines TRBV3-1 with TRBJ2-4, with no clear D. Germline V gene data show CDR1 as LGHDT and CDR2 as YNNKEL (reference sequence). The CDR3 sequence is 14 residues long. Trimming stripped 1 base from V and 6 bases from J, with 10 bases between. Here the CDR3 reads CASSQGAGVNIQYF. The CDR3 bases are TGTGCCAGCAGCCAAGGGGCAGGAGTAAACATTCAGTACTTC.

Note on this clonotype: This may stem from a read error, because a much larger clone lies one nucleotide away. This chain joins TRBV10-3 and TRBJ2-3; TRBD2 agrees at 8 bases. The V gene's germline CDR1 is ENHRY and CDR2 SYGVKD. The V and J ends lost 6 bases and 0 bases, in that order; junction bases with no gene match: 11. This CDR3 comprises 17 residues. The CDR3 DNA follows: TGTGCCATCAGAGACCGGAATAGCGGGGCGAGCACAGATACGCAGTATTTT. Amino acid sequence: CAIRDRNSGASTDTQYF.

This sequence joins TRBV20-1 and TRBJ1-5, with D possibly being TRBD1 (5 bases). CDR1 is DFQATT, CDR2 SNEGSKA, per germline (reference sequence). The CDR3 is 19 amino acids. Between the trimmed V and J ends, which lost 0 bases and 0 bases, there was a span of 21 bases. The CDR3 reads CSARDRSSGADYSNQPQHF. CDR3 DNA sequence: TGCAGTGCTAGAGATAGATCGTCCGGGGCAGATTATAGCAATCAGCCCCAGCATTTT.

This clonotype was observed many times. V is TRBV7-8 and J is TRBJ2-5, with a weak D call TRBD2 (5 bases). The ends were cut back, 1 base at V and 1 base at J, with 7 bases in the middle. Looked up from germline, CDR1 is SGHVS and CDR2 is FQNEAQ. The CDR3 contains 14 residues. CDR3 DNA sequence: TGTGCCAGCAGCTTAGTGGGAGTCCAAGAGACCCAGTACTTC. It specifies CASSLVGVQETQYF. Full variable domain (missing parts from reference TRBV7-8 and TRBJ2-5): GAGVSQSPRYKVAKRGQDVALRCDPISGHVSLFWYQQALGQGPEFLTYFQNEAQLDKSGLPSDRFFAERPEGSVSTLKIQRTQQEDSAVYLCASSLVGVQETQYFGPGTRLLVL.

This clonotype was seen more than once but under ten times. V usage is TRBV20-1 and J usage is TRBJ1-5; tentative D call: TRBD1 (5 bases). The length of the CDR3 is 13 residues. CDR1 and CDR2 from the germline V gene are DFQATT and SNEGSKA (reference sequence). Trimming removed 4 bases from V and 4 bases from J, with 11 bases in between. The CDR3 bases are TGCAGTGCTATGGGCGCAGGGAATCAGCCCCAGCATTTT. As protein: CSAMGAGNQPQHF.

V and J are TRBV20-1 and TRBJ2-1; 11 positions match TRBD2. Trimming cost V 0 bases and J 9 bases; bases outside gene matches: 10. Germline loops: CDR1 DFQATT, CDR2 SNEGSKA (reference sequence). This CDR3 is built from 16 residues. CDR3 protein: CSARDWSSGRAAEQFF. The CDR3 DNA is TGCAGTGCTAGAGACTGGAGTAGCGGGAGGGCCGCTGAGCAGTTCTTC.

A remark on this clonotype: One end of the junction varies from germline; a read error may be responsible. The CDR3 DNA reads TGTGCCAGCAGCATAGCGGGAGGGCCACCCGGGGAGCTGTTTTTT. Translated, it gives CASSIAGGPPGELFF. The rearrangement uses TRBV11-1 and TRBJ2-2; 11 bases match TRBD2. Germline-derived CDR1 and CDR2 are SGHAT and FQDESV (reference sequence). CDR3 length: 15 amino acids.

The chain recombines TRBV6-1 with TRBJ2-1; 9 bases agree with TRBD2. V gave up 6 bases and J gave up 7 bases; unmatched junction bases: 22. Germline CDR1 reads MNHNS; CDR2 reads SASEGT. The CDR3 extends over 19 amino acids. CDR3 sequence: CASRGQSPVSSGRHNEQFF. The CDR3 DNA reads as TGTGCCAGCAGAGGACAATCCCCCGTGAGCAGCGGGAGGCATAATGAGCAGTTCTTC.

CDR3 residues: CASSLAPQGEQYV. The CDR3 region has the DNA TGTGCCAGCAGCTTAGCCCCGCAGGGGGAGCAGTACGTC. V gene TRBV7-2 combines with J gene TRBJ2-7; possibly TRBD1 for D (6 bases). The CDR3 covers 13 residues. V was trimmed by 0 bases and J by 7 bases, leaving 10 bases between them. Germline CDR1 is SGHTA and CDR2 is FQGNSA.

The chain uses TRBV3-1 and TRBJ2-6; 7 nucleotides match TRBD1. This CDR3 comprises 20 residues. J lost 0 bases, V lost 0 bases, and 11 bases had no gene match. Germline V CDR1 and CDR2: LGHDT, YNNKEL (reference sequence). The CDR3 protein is CASSQDTWDSPHSGANVLTF. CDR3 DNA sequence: TGTGCCAGCAGCCAAGACACTTGGGACAGCCCCCACTCTGGGGCCAACGTCCTGACTTTC.

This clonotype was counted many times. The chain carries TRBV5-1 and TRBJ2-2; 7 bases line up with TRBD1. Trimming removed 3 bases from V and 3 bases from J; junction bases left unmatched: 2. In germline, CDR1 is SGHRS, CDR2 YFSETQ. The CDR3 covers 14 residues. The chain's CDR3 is CASSSTGDTGELFF. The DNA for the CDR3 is TGCGCCAGCAGCTCTACAGGGGACACCGGGGAGCTGTTTTTT.

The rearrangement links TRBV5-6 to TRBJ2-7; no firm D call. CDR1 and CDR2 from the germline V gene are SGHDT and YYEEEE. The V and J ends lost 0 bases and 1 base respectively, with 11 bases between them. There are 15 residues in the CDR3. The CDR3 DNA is TGTGCCAGCAGCTTGGAGGCAGGTCGTTCCTACGAGCAGTACTTC. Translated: CASSLEAGRSYEQYF.

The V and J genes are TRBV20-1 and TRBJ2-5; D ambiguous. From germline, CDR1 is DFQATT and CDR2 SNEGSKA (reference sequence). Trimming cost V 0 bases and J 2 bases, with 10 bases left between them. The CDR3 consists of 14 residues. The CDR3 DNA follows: TGCAGTGCTAGAGATGTGTCCATTCAAGAGACCCAGTACTTC. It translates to CSARDVSIQETQYF.

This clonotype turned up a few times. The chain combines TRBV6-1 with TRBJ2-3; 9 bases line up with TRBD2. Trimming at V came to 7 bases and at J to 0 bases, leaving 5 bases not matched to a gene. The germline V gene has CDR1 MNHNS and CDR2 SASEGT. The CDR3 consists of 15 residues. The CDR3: CASNSGGASTDTQYF. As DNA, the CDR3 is TGTGCCAGCAATAGCGGGGGCGCTAGCACAGATACGCAGTATTTT.

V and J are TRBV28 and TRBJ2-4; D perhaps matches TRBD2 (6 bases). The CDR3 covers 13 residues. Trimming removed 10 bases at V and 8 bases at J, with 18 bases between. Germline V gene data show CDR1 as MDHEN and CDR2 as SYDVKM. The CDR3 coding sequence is TGTGCCACCATGGAAGCCGGGAGTTACATTCAGTACTTC. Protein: CATMEAGSYIQYF.

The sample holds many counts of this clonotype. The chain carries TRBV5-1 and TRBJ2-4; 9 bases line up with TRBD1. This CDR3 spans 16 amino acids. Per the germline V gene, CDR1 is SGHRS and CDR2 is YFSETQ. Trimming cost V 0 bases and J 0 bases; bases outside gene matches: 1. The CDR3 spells CASSLEGQGAKNIQYF. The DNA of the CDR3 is TGCGCCAGCAGCTTGGAGGGACAGGGAGCCAAAAACATTCAGTACTTC.

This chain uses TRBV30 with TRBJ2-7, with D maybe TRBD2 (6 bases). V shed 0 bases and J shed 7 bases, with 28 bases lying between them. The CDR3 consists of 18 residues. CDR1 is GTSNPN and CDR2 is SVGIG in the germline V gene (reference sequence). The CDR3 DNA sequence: TGTGCCTGGAGTGTGGGATTAGGGAGGAAGGCTCGATCGGGGGAGCAGTACGTC. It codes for CAWSVGLGRKARSGEQYV.

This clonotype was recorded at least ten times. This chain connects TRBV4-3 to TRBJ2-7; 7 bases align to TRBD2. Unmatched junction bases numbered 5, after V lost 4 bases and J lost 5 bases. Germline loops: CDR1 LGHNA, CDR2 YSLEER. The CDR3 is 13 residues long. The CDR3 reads CASSPIGGDEQYF. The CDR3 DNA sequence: TGCGCCAGCAGCCCCATTGGGGGGGACGAGCAGTACTTC.

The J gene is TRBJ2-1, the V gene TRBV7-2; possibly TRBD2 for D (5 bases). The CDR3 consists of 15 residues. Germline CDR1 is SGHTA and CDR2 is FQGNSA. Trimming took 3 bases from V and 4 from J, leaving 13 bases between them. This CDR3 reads CASSLGAMVYNEQFF. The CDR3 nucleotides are TGTGCCAGCAGCTTGGGAGCGATGGTATACAATGAGCAGTTCTTC.

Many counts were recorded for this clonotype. The CDR3 sequence is CSAVPRTSGSSDTQYF. CDR3 sequence (DNA): TGCAGTGCTGTACCACGGACTAGCGGGAGTTCAGATACGCAGTATTTT. The genes are TRBV20-1 and TRBJ2-3; 13 bases map to TRBD2. The CDR3 runs to 16 residues. Trimming at V came to 5 bases and at J to 4 bases, leaving 9 bases not matched to a gene. Germline-derived CDR1 and CDR2 are DFQATT and SNEGSKA (reference sequence).

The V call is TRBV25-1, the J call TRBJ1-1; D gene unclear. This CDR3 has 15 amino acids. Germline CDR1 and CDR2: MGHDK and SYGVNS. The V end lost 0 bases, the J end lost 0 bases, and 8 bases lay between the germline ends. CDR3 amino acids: CASSEYFGLNTEAFF. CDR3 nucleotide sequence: TGTGCCAGCAGTGAATATTTCGGACTGAACACTGAAGCTTTCTTT. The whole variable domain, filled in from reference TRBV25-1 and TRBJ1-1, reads EADIYQTPRYLVIGTGKKITLECSQTMGHDKMYWYQQDPGMELHLIHYSYGVNSTEKGDLSSESTVSRIRTEHFPLTLESARPSHTSQYLCASSEYFGLNTEAFFGQGTRLTVV.

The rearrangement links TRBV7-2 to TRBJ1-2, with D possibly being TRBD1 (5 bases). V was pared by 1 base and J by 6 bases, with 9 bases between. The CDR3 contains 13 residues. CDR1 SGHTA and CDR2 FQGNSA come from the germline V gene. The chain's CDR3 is CASSLEGFHGYTF. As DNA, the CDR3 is TGTGCCAGCAGCTTAGAGGGGTTTCATGGCTACACCTTC. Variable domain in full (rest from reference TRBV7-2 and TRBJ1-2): GAGVSQSPSNKVTEKGKDVELRCDPISGHTALYWYRQSLGQGLEFLIYFQGNSAPDKSGLPSDRFSAERTGGSVSTLTIQRTQQEDSAVYLCASSLEGFHGYTFGSGTRLTVV.

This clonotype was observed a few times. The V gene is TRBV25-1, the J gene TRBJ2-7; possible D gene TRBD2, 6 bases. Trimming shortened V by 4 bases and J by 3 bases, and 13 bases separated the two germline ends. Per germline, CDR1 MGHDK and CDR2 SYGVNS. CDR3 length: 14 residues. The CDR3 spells CASSGSGENYEQYF. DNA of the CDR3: TGTGCCAGCAGTGGGTCGGGGGAGAACTACGAGCAGTACTTC.

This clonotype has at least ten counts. The CDR3 is CASSRLGDTQYF. The CDR3 DNA reads as TGTGCCAGCAGTCGACTTGGAGATACGCAGTATTTT. This chain connects TRBV5-5 to TRBJ2-3; D ambiguous. The germline V gene has CDR1 SGHKS and CDR2 YYEKEE (reference sequence). The CDR3 extends over 12 amino acids. Trimming stripped 5 bases from V and 5 bases from J, with 9 bases between.